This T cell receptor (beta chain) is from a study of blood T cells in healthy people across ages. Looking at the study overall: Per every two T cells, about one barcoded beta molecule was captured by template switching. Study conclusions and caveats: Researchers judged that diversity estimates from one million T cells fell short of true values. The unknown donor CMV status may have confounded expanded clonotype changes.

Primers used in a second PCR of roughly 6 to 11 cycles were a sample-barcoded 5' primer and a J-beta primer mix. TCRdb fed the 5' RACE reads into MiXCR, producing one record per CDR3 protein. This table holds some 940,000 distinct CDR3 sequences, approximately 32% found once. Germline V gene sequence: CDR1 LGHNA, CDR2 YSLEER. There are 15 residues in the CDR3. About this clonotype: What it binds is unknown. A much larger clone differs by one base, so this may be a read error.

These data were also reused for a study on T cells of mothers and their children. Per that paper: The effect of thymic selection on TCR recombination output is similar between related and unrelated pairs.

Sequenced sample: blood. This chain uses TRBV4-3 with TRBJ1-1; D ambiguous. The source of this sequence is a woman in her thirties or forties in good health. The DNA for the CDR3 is TGCGCCGGCAGCCAAGATAAACTGGGAAGAGGTGCGGCTTTCTTT. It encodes CAGSQDKLGRGAAFF.